The 28 T cell receptor beta chains below all came from one sample that was sequenced in a study of response to subunit inactivated influenza vaccine. TCRdb independently ran MiXCR on the RT-PCR reads; one entry per CDR3 protein. Of about 540,000 distinct CDR3 sequences listed, roughly a quarter are singletons. This sample also belongs to another study, concerning T cells expressing NK-cell markers. That investigation notes: UMIs accompanied the 5'RACE template switching by which TCR beta cDNA was made.

Sequencing was performed on CD4+ T cells sorted from PBMCs, taken about 11 days after vaccination. These receptor sequences come from a man in his fifties who received an inactivated influenza vaccine.

This clonotype was counted ten times or more. V and J are TRBV5-1 and TRBJ1-2; D unresolved. Germline CDR1 is SGHRS and CDR2 is YFSETQ. This CDR3 region has 13 residues. V lost 4 bases and J 2 bases, leaving 9 bases between the germline ends. The CDR3 loop is CASSPGPNYGYTF. The CDR3 DNA sequence: TGCGCCAGCAGCCCAGGCCCAAACTATGGCTACACCTTC.

The rearrangement uses TRBV6-5 and TRBJ2-7; D possibly uses TRBD1 or TRBD2 (5 bases each). Germline V CDR1 and CDR2: MNHEY, SVGAGI. Trimming removed 2 bases at V and 4 bases at J, with 12 bases between. The CDR3 contains 14 residues. CDR3 bases: TGTGCCAGCAGTTACACCCGGGACGCGTACGAGCAGTACTTC. Translation: CASSYTRDAYEQYF.

V gene TRBV4-1 combines with J gene TRBJ1-3; 7 positions agree with TRBD1. The germline V gene encodes CDR1 MGHRA and CDR2 YSYEKL. V gave up 1 base and J gave up 4 bases; unmatched junction bases: 7. This CDR3 region has 16 residues. The CDR3 sequence is CASSQVLTGKGNTIYF. The CDR3 DNA is TGCGCCAGCAGCCAAGTTCTGACAGGGAAAGGAAACACCATATATTTT.

This chain joins TRBV7-9 and TRBJ2-2; unclear D gene. CDR1 and CDR2 from the germline V gene are SEHNR and FQNEAQ (reference sequence). The CDR3 length is 14 residues. Trimming pared 0 bases from V and 6 bases from J, leaving 8 bases between. DNA of the CDR3: TGTGCCAGCAGCTTAGCCTCAGAGCCCGGGGAGCTGTTTTTT. This gives the protein CASSLASEPGELFF.

The chain uses TRBV20-1 and TRBJ2-3; 8 bases are a match to TRBD2. In germline, CDR1 is DFQATT, CDR2 SNEGSKA (reference sequence). The CDR3 contains 14 residues. The chain's CDR3 is CSPRAGGLTDTQYF. CDR3 sequence (DNA): TGCAGCCCCAGGGCGGGGGGCCTCACAGATACGCAGTATTTT.

This rearrangement joins TRBV12-3 or TRBV12-4 to TRBJ2-7; TRBD1 matches 12 bases. The CDR3 loop spans 14 amino acids. Trimming removed 5 bases from V and 7 bases from J; junction bases left unmatched: 6. The CDR3 nucleotides read TGTGCCAGCAGTCAGGGACAGGGGGCTGGAGAGCAGTACTTC. Encoded protein: CASSQGQGAGEQYF.

This clonotype came up many times. The chain recombines TRBV6-1 with TRBJ2-1; D gene ambiguous. The ends were cut back, 6 bases at V and 6 bases at J, with 15 bases in the middle. From germline, CDR1 is MNHNS and CDR2 SASEGT. There are 14 residues in the CDR3. This chain's CDR3 is CASSHGSISNEQFF. As DNA, the CDR3 is TGTGCCAGCAGCCACGGGTCGATCAGCAATGAGCAGTTCTTC.

This chain connects TRBV12-3 or TRBV12-4 to TRBJ1-5; TRBD1 matches 9 bases. The trim removed 7 bases at V and 6 bases at J, leaving 4 bases unmatched. CDR3 length: 13 residues. As DNA, the CDR3 is TGTGCCAGCAATGACAGGGGGTCTCAGCCCCAGCATTTT. Encoded protein: CASNDRGSQPQHF.

This clonotype was seen a handful of times. V is TRBV9 and J is TRBJ2-1, with 12 bases that match TRBD1. This CDR3 region has 15 residues. Germline V gene lookup returns CDR1 SGDLS and CDR2 YYNGEE. The trim removed 3 bases at V and 7 bases at J, leaving 5 bases unmatched. DNA of the CDR3: TGTGCCAGCAGCGCGGGACAGGGGGCAGGAAATGAGCAGTTCTTC. Encoded protein: CASSAGQGAGNEQFF.

A single count supports this clonotype. The chain links TRBV14 to TRBJ2-7; the match to TRBD2 covers 7 bases. Germline CDR1 is SGHDN and CDR2 is FVKESK. The ends lost 3 bases at V and 0 bases at J; junction bases unmatched: 5. The CDR3 contains 15 residues. The CDR3 DNA follows: TGTGCCAGCAGCCACTACCGGGACTACTCCTACGAGCAGTACTTC. This codes for CASSHYRDYSYEQYF.

This clonotype has more than one count but fewer than ten. The chain combines TRBV6-2 or TRBV6-3 with TRBJ1-1; TRBD1 aligns across 8 bases. After removal of 6 bases from V and 6 bases from J, the junction contained 9 bases not matched to a gene. CDR1 is MNHEY and CDR2 is SVGEGT in the germline V gene. This CDR3 is 14 amino acids long. The CDR3 sequence is CASSRSGQVAEAFF. The CDR3 nucleotides read TGTGCCAGCAGCAGGTCGGGACAGGTGGCTGAAGCTTTCTTT.

The chain has TRBV28 and TRBJ2-3; no clear D gene. Trimming took off 3 bases at V and 2 bases at J, with 9 bases between the two ends. The CDR3 totals 14 residues. Per the germline V gene, CDR1 is MDHEN and CDR2 is SYDVKM. CDR3 in DNA: TGTGCCAGCAGTTTCGTGGGCGTCACAGATACGCAGTATTTT. Protein: CASSFVGVTDTQYF.

This clonotype was detected only a few times. This chain connects TRBV6-1 to TRBJ2-4; D perhaps matches TRBD1 (6 bases). This CDR3 comprises 16 residues. Germline lookup yields CDR1 MNHNS and CDR2 SASEGT. V dropped 6 bases and J dropped 3 bases, with 18 bases sitting between them. CDR3 bases: TGTGCCAGCAGCCGACAGGCCTCGATTGGCAAAAACATTCAGTACTTC. It translates to CASSRQASIGKNIQYF.

The chain has TRBV20-1 and TRBJ1-6; D is undetermined. Germline lookup yields CDR1 DFQATT and CDR2 SNEGSKA (reference sequence). Trimming removed 3 bases at V and 7 bases at J, with 4 bases between. The CDR3 contains 11 residues. CDR3 bases: TGCAGTGCTAGGAGAAATTCACCCCTCCACTTT. Protein product: CSARRNSPLHF.

J is TRBJ2-5 and V is TRBV6-5; TRBD2 matches 11 bases. The CDR3 has 18 amino acids. V lost 0 bases to trimming and J lost 0 bases; unmatched junction nucleotides: 6. CDR1 and CDR2 (germline): MNHEY, SVGAGI. DNA for the CDR3: TGTGCCAGCAGTTACTCGTCTAGCGGGGGGCCCAACCAAGAGACCCAGTACTTC. This gives the protein CASSYSSSGGPNQETQYF.

This chain uses TRBV6-2 or TRBV6-3 with TRBJ2-1; possibly TRBD1 for D (5 bases). Trimming removed 6 bases from V and 9 bases from J, with 18 bases in between. Germline V gene data show CDR1 as MNHEY and CDR2 as SVGEGT. The CDR3 covers 14 residues. The CDR3 nucleotides are TGTGCCAGCAGCTGGGGTCGCCAGGGCGGTGAGCAGTTCTTC. This gives the protein CASSWGRQGGEQFF.

The V and J genes are TRBV6-5 and TRBJ1-5, with 7 bases that match TRBD1. J gave up 10 bases and V 2 bases, and 8 bases lay outside the gene matches. Germline CDR1 is MNHEY and CDR2 is SVGAGI. The length of the CDR3 is 14 residues. CDR3 loop: CASSYRDRGQPQHF. The CDR3 region has the DNA TGTGCCAGCAGTTACCGGGACAGAGGTCAACCCCAGCATTTT.

There are a few counts of this clonotype. The chain employs TRBV19 and TRBJ2-1; no clear D gene. With 5 bases removed from V and 0 bases from J, the gap between germline ends came to 14 bases. CDR1 is LNHDA and CDR2 is SQIVND in the germline V gene (reference sequence). This CDR3 contains 16 residues. The CDR3 coding sequence is TGTGCCAGTAGTCACCCGGCCATGAGCTCCTACAATGAGCAGTTCTTC. Residues: CASSHPAMSSYNEQFF.

There are a few counts of this clonotype. The CDR3 nucleotides are TGTGCCAGCAGCTTCGAGGGGCGTTTTTCTGAAGCTTTCTTT. This sequence encodes CASSFEGRFSEAFF. The chain joins TRBV5-6 to TRBJ1-1; D is perhaps TRBD1 (5 bases). Germline CDR1 and CDR2: SGHDT and YYEEEE. The CDR3 contains 14 residues. Trimming took 2 bases from V and 6 from J, leaving 14 bases between them.

The chain combines TRBV12-3 or TRBV12-4 with TRBJ1-3, with 7 bases identical to TRBD1. The CDR3 is made up of 15 amino acids. With 7 bases clipped from V and 0 bases from J, the junction kept 6 bases outside the gene matches. Here the CDR3 DNA reads TGTGCCAGCACAGCGACAGGGAGCTCTGGAAACACCATATATTTT. Protein product: CASTATGSSGNTIYF.

The table lists this clonotype with a few counts. The chain recombines TRBV6-2 or TRBV6-3 with TRBJ2-1, with 8 bases matching TRBD2. Losses at the gene ends were 6 bases for V and 4 bases for J; bases not matched to a gene: 14. Germline values: CDR1 MNHEY, CDR2 SVGEGT. This CDR3 comprises 17 residues. The CDR3 sequence: CASSRGWSGGIYNEQFF. CDR3 coding DNA: TGTGCCAGCAGCCGCGGGTGGAGCGGGGGTATTTACAATGAGCAGTTCTTC.

This chain uses TRBV15 with TRBJ1-5; possible D gene TRBD1, 6 bases. CDR1 and CDR2 from the germline V gene are LNHNV and YYDKDF (reference sequence). The CDR3 length is 18 residues. The V end lost 1 base, the J end lost 4 bases, and 20 bases lay between the germline ends. The CDR3 coding sequence is TGTGCCACCAGCAGAGCCCCCAGACGTGGACAGAAAAATCAGCCCCAGCATTTT. Amino acids: CATSRAPRRGQKNQPQHF.

V usage is TRBV4-3 and J usage is TRBJ2-3; 7 bases match TRBD2. The CDR3 is 15 residues long. Losses at the gene ends were 1 base for V and 3 bases for J; bases not matched to a gene: 4. The germline CDR1 and CDR2 sequences are LGHNA and YSLEER. The CDR3 DNA follows: TGCGCCAGCAGCCAAGTTATTAGCGGGACAGATACGCAGTATTTT. This codes for CASSQVISGTDTQYF.

The chain recombines TRBV9 with TRBJ2-7, with TRBD1 identical over 11 bases. The V segment lost 3 bases and the J segment 4 bases; nucleotides outside the gene matches: 6. Germline values: CDR1 SGDLS, CDR2 YYNGEE. This CDR3 has 15 amino acids. The CDR3 region is CASSASGTGGYEQYF. CDR3 DNA: TGTGCCAGCAGCGCCTCCGGGACAGGGGGTTACGAGCAGTACTTC.

Concerning this clonotype itself: One end of the junction fails to match germline, which may point to a read error. The chain joins TRBV6-2 or TRBV6-3 to TRBJ2-5, with D unresolved. Germline V gene data show CDR1 as MNHEY and CDR2 as SVGEGT. The CDR3 totals 15 residues. The CDR3 spells CASSYSRSGQGTQYF. CDR3 bases: TGTGCCAGCAGTTACTCTAGAAGTGGCCAAGGGACCCAGTACTTC.

V usage is TRBV18 and J usage is TRBJ2-5; 9 nucleotides align to TRBD2. This CDR3 is 15 amino acids long. Trimming took 2 bases from V and 5 from J; bases not matched to a gene: 6. Looked up from germline, CDR1 is KGHSH and CDR2 is LQKENI. CDR3: CASSPTAGGRETQYF. DNA for the CDR3: TGTGCCAGCTCACCAACAGCGGGGGGTCGCGAGACCCAGTACTTC.

The CDR3 region has the DNA TGTGCCAGCAGTTTACGCCGGAGACAGCGGCTTCTCGTAAGCTACGAGCAGTACTTC. Translated, it gives CASSLRRRQRLLVSYEQYF. The J gene is TRBJ2-7, the V gene TRBV28; D tentatively reads TRBD1 or TRBD2 (5 bases each). Trimming pared 2 bases from V and 3 bases from J, leaving 26 bases between. This CDR3 spans 19 amino acids. Germline-derived CDR1 and CDR2 are MDHEN and SYDVKM.

This clonotype was detected a few times. This chain connects TRBV2 to TRBJ1-2; 9 bases are shared with TRBD1. The CDR3 runs to 14 residues. With 3 bases clipped from V and 4 bases from J, the junction kept 3 bases outside the gene matches. Germline V lookup: CDR1 SNHLY, CDR2 FYNNEI. The DNA for the CDR3 is TGTGCCAGCAGTGAGGGACAGGGTCGCTATGGCTACACCTTC. Its translation: CASSEGQGRYGYTF.